This TCR beta chain was sequenced in a study of T cells after yellow fever vaccination. Findings and limits, study-wide: When the response was secondary, it was weaker but reached its peak faster, day 5 versus 15.

Trimming removed 0 bases at V and 2 bases at J, with 8 bases between. Germline values: CDR1 LNHNV, CDR2 YYDKDF (reference sequence). The CDR3 is 14 residues long. For this clonotype: What it binds is not known.

MiXCR, run by TCRdb on the 5' RACE reads, gives a single entry per CDR3 protein. The sample yields approximately 120,000 distinct CDR3 sequences, about 8.8% seen once. Sequences were derived from CD8+ T cells sorted from PBMCs, sampled on the day of the yellow fever booster vaccination. V usage is TRBV15 and J usage is TRBJ2-7, with TRBD1 as a possible D gene (6 bases). The receptor's source is a man between 18 and 35 years old who received the YFV17D yellow fever vaccine. The CDR3 nucleotides are TGTGCCACCAGCAGAGATGACAGGACCTACGAGCAGTACTTC. Protein sequence: CATSRDDRTYEQYF.